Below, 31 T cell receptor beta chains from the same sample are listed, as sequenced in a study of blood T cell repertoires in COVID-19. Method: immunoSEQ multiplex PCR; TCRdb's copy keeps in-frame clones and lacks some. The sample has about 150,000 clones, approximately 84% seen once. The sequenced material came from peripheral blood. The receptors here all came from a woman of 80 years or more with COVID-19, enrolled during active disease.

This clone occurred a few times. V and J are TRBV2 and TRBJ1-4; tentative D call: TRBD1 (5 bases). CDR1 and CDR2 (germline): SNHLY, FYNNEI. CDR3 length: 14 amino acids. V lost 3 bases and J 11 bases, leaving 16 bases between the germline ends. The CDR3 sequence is CASSEGRGSEKLFF. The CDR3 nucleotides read TGTGCCAGCAGTGAGGGGCGGGGGTCTGAGAAACTGTTTTTT.

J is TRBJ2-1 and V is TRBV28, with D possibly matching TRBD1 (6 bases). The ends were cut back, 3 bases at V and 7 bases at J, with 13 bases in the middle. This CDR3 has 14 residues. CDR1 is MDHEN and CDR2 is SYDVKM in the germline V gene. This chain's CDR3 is CASSFHRVLNEQFF. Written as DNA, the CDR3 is TGTGCCAGCAGTTTTCACAGGGTTTTAAATGAGCAGTTCTTC. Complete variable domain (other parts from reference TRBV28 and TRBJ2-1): DVKVTQSSRYLVKRTGEKVFLECVQDMDHENMFWYRQDPGLGLRLIYFSYDVKMKEKGDIPEGYSVSREKKERFSLILESASTNQTSMYLCASSFHRVLNEQFFGPGTRLTVL.

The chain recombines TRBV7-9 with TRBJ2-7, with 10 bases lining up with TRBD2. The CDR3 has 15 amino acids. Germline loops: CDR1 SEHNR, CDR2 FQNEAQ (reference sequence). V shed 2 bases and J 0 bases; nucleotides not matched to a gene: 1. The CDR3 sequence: CASSLPSGSSYEQYF. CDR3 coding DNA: TGTGCCAGCAGCTTACCTAGCGGGAGCTCCTACGAGCAGTACTTC. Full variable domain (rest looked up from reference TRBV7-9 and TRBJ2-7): DTGVSQNPRHKITKRGQNVTFRCDPISEHNRLYWYRQTLGQGPEFLTYFQNEAQLEKSRLLSDRFSAERPKGSFSTLEIQRTEQGDSAMYLCASSLPSGSSYEQYFGPGTRLTVT.

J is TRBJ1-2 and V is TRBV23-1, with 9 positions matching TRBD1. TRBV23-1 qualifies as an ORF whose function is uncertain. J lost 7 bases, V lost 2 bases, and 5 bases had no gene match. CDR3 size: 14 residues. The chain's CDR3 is CASSQGTGRGGYTF. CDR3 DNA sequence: TGCGCCAGCAGTCAAGGGACAGGGAGAGGTGGCTACACCTTC.

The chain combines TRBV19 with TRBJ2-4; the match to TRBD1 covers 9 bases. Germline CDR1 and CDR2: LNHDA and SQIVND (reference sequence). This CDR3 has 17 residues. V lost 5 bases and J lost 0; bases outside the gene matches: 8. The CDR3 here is CASSQPGQGLAKNIQYF. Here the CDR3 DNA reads TGTGCCAGTAGTCAACCGGGACAGGGTTTAGCCAAAAACATTCAGTACTTC.

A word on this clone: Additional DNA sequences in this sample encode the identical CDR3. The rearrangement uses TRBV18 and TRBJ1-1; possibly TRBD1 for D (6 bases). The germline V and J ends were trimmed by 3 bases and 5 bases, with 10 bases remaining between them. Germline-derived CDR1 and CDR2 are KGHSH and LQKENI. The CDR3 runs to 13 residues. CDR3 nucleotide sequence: TGTGCCAGCTCACCCGAAGGGGGAACTGAAGCTTTCTTT. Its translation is CASSPEGGTEAFF.

The CDR3 protein is CAWDRGSTEAFF. CDR3 coding DNA: TGTGCCTGGGACAGGGGCAGCACTGAAGCTTTCTTT. The chain is built from TRBV30 and TRBJ1-1; TRBD1 matches 8 bases. Germline V gives CDR1 GTSNPN, CDR2 SVGIG (reference sequence). V was pared by 5 bases and J by 4 bases, with 3 bases of the junction left unmatched. This CDR3 is 12 amino acids long.

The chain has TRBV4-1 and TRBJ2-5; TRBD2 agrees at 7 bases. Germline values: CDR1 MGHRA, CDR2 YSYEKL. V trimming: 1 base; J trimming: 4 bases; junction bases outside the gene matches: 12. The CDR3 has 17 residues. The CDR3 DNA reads TGCGCCAGCAGCCAAGCCCCTGAGGCTAGCGGAAGAGAGACCCAGTACTTC. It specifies CASSQAPEASGRETQYF.

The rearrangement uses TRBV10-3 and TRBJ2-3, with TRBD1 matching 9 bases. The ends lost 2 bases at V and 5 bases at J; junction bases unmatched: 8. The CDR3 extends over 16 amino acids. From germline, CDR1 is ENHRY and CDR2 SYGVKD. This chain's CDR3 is CAISELGTGLVDTQYF. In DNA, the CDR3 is TGTGCCATCAGTGAGCTTGGGACAGGGTTGGTAGATACGCAGTATTTT.

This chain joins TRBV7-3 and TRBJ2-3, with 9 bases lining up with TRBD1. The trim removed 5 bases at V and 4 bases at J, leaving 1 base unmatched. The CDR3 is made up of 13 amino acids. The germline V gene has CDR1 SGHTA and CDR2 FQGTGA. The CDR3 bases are TGTGCCAGCAGCCGGACAGGGGCAGATACGCAGTATTTT. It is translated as CASSRTGADTQYF.

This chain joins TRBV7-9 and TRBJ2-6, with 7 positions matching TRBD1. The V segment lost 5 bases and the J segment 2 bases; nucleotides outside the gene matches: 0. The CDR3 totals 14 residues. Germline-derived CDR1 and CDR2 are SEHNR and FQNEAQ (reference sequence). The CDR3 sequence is CASSDRAGANVLTF. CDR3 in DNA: TGTGCCAGCAGCGACAGGGCTGGGGCCAACGTCCTGACTTTC.

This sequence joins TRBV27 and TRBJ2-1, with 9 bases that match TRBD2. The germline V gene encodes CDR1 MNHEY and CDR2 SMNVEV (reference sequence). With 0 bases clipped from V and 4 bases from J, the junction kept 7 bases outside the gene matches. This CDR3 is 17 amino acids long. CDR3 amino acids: CASSLSMAGGLYNEQFF. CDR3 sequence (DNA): TGTGCCAGCAGTTTATCGATGGCGGGGGGGCTTTACAATGAGCAGTTCTTC.

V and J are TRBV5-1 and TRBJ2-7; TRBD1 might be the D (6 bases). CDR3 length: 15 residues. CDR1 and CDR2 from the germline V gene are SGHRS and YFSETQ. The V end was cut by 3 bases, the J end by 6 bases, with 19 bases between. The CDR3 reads CASSSTGTGLSEQYF. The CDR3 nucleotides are TGCGCCAGCAGCTCGACCGGCACAGGGTTAAGCGAGCAGTACTTC.

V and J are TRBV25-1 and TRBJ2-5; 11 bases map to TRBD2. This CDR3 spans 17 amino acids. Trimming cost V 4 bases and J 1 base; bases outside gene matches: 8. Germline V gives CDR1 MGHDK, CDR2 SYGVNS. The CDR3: CASSVPTSGGLQETQYF. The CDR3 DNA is TGTGCCAGCAGTGTTCCAACTAGCGGGGGACTCCAAGAGACCCAGTACTTC.

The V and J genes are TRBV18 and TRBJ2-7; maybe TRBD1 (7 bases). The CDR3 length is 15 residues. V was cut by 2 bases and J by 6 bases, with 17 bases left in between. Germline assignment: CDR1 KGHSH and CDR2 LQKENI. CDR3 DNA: TGTGCCAGCTCACCAAAAGGGCAGGGGGGCGGCGAGCAGTACTTC. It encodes CASSPKGQGGGEQYF.

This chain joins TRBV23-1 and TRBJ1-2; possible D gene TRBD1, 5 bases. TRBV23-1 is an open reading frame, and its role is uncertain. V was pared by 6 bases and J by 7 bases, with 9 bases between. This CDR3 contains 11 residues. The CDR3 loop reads CASRGGRGYTF. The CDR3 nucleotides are TGCGCCAGCAGGGGGGGTCGTGGCTACACCTTC.

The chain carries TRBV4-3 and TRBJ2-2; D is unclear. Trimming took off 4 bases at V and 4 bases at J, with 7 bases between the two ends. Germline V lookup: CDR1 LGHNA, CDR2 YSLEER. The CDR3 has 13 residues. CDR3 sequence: CASSLLSTGELFF. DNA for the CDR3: TGCGCCAGCAGCCTCTTGTCCACCGGGGAGCTGTTTTTT.

The CDR3, as DNA: TGTGCCAGCAGCCCGGTTGGGGAGACCAGCACAGATACGCAGTATTTT. Its protein product is CASSPVGETSTDTQYF. The chain couples TRBV11-2 to TRBJ2-3; D is possibly TRBD2 (5 bases). CDR3 length: 16 residues. With 5 bases removed from V and 0 bases from J, the gap between germline ends came to 15 bases. Looked up from germline, CDR1 is SGHAT and CDR2 is FQNNGV.

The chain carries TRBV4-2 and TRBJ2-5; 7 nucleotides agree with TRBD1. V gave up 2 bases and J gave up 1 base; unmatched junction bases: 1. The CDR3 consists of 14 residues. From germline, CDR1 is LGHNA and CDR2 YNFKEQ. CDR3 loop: CASSQRQGQETQYF. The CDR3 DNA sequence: TGTGCCAGCAGCCAACGACAGGGCCAAGAGACCCAGTACTTC.

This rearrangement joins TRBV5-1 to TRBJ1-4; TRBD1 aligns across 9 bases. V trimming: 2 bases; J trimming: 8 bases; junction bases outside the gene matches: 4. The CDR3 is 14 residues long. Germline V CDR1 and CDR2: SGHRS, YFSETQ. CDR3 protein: CASSFRTGDEKLFF. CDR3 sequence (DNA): TGCGCCAGCAGCTTTCGGACAGGGGACGAAAAACTGTTTTTT.

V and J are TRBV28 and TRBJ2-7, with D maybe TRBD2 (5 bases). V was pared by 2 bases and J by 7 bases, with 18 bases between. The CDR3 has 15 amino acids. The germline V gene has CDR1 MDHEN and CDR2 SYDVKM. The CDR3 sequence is CASSLPTGSPGEQYF. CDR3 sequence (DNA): TGTGCCAGCAGTTTACCCACGGGGAGCCCTGGGGAGCAGTACTTC.

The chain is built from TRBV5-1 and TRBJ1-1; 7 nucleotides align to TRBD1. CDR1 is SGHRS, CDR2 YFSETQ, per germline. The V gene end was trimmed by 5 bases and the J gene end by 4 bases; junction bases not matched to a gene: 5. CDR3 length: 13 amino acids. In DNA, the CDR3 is TGCGCCAGCAGACTTGCAGGGGGCACTGAAGCTTTCTTT. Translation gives CASRLAGGTEAFF.

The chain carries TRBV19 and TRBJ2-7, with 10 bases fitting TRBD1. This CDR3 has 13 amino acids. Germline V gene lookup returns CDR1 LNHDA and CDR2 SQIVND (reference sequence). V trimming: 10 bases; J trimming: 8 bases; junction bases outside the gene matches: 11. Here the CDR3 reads CATSGTGAFKQYF. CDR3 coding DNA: TGTGCCACTTCCGGGACAGGGGCCTTCAAGCAGTACTTC.

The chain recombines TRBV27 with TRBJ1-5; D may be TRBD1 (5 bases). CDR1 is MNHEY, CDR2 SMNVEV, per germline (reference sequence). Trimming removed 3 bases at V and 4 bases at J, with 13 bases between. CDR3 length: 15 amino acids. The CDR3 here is CASSFSGLSNQPQHF. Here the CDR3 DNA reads TGTGCCAGCAGTTTTTCAGGGTTGAGTAATCAGCCCCAGCATTTT.

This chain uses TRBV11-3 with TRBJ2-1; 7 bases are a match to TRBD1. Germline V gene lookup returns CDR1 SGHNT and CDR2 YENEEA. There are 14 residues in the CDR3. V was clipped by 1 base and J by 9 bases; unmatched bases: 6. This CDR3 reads CASSLGQGYLEQFF. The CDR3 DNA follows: TGTGCCAGCAGCTTAGGACAGGGTTACCTTGAGCAGTTCTTC.

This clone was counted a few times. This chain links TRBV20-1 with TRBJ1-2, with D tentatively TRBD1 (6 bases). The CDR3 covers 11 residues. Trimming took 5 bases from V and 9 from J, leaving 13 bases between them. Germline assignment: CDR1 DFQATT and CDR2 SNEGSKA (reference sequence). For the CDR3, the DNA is TGCAGTGCTGATGACAGGTCGAGCTACACCTTC. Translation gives CSADDRSSYTF.

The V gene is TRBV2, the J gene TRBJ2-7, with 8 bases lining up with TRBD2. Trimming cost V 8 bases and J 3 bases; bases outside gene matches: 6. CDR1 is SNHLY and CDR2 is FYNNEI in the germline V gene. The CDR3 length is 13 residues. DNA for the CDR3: TGTGCCAGCTGGGCGGGGGGCCTCTACGAGCAGTACTTC. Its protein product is CASWAGGLYEQYF.

Here the CDR3 reads CASSVGLAGGTGELFF. The CDR3 coding sequence is TGTGCCAGCAGCGTAGGGCTAGCGGGGGGCACCGGGGAGCTGTTTTTT. This chain uses TRBV9 with TRBJ2-2; 11 positions match TRBD2. With 0 bases clipped from V and 4 bases from J, the junction kept 2 bases outside the gene matches. The germline gives CDR1 SGDLS, CDR2 YYNGEE. The CDR3 loop spans 16 amino acids.

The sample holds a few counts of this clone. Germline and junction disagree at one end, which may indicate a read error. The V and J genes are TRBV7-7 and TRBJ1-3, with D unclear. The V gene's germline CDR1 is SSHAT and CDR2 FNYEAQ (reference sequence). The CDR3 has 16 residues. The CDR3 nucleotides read TGTGCTAGCAGCCCTTTAGACACCAGCTCTGGAAACACCATATATTTT. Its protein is CASSPLDTSSGNTIYF.

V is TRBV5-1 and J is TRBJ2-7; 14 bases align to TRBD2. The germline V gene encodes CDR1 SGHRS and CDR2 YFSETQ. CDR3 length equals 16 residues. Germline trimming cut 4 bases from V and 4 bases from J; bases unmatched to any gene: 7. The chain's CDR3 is CASSHGTSGSGYEQYF. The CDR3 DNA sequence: TGCGCCAGCAGCCACGGGACTAGCGGGAGCGGGTACGAGCAGTACTTC. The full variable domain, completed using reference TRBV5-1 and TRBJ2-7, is KAGVTQTPRYLIKTRGQQVTLSCSPISGHRSVSWYQQTPGQGLQFLFEYFSETQRNKGNFPGRFSGRQFSNSRSEMNVSTLELGDSALYLCASSHGTSGSGYEQYFGPGTRLTVT.

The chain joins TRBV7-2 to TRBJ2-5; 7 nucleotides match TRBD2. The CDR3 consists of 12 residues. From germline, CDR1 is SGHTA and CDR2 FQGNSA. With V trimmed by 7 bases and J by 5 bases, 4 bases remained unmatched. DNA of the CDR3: TGTGCCAGCAACCGGGGGGAGGAGACCCAGTACTTC. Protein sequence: CASNRGEETQYF.